This section outlines one T cell receptor (beta chain) sequence together with its context. What it recognizes is unknown. The data are from a study of spatial heterogeneity in lung cancer. On the study more broadly: The follow-up PBMC samples were sequenced whenever they were available. The median time to follow-up was about two years after resection. Study outcomes and limitations: Ubiquitous expanded tumor TCRs appeared in blood more at resection than follow-up.

CDR3 length equals 14 residues. V was clipped by 3 bases and J by 8 bases; unmatched bases: 6. Germline CDR1 is MNHEY and CDR2 is SMNVEV (reference sequence). Every molecule of TCR cDNA had its own unique molecular identifier. TCRdb reprocessed the 5' RACE reads via MiXCR and lists one record per CDR3 protein. The sample gives about 36,000 distinct CDR3 sequences, under 9% of which show up once; roughly 9.9% is in the top ten. Indicated time point: blood at routine non-recurrence follow-up after resection. The authors sequenced whole RNA from tumor, nontumor lung or frozen PBMC without sorting. The J gene is TRBJ2-5, the V gene TRBV27, with 10 bases fitting TRBD1. The specimen comprised PBMCs, sampled at follow-up. The receptor was derived from a male donor with early-stage non-small cell lung cancer. DNA of the CDR3: TGTGCCAGCAGTTTCAGTGGACAGGGGGACACCCAGTACTTC. Protein: CASSFSGQGDTQYF.